Below are 17 T cell receptor beta chains sequenced from a single sample in a study of blood T cell repertoires in COVID-19. Assay: immunoSEQ multiplex PCR; the TCRdb copy retains only in-frame clones and omits some. Altogether 95,000 to 150,000 clones are present, roughly 70% being singletons, with the ten largest covering more than 0.8%. Material for sequencing was peripheral blood. These receptors were taken from a human donor with acute or convalescent COVID-19. The donor label of this sample is uncertain.

The V gene is TRBV27, the J gene TRBJ2-1, with no clear D. This CDR3 has 14 amino acids. CDR1 is MNHEY, CDR2 SMNVEV, per germline (reference sequence). V lost 0 bases and J lost 9, with 12 bases in between. The CDR3 sequence: CASSLSLGVGEQFF. CDR3 bases: TGTGCCAGCAGTTTATCGCTAGGAGTAGGTGAGCAGTTCTTC.

The genes are TRBV11-3 and TRBJ2-1; 11 bases line up with TRBD1. The V gene end was trimmed by 5 bases and the J gene end by 4 bases; junction bases not matched to a gene: 4. This CDR3 has 15 residues. Germline V gene lookup returns CDR1 SGHNT and CDR2 YENEEA. The CDR3 DNA reads as TGTGCCAGCAGCCGCGGACAGGGGGCGTACAATGAGCAGTTCTTC. Translation gives CASSRGQGAYNEQFF.

This clone was picked up a small number of times. This rearrangement joins TRBV4-1 to TRBJ1-2; D may be TRBD1 (5 bases). This CDR3 is built from 14 residues. The germline gives CDR1 MGHRA, CDR2 YSYEKL. V was clipped by 0 bases and J by 7 bases, with 12 bases between them. The DNA of the CDR3 is TGCGCCAGCAGCCAAGATCGGGGGGTGTCTGGCTACACCTTC. Its translation is CASSQDRGVSGYTF.

CDR3 residues: CASNIYSNQPQHF. The CDR3 nucleotides are TGTGCCAGCAATATCTATAGCAATCAGCCCCAGCATTTT. The V and J genes are TRBV2 and TRBJ1-5; no clear D. The CDR3 covers 13 residues. In germline, CDR1 is SNHLY, CDR2 FYNNEI. Trimming removed 7 bases from V and 0 bases from J, with 7 bases in between.

This chain connects TRBV12-3 or TRBV12-4 to TRBJ2-7, with D unclear. Trimming took off 5 bases at V and 7 bases at J, with 15 bases between the two ends. The CDR3 totals 13 residues. CDR3 bases: TGTGCCAGCAGTCCCGGGTTCCTCAATGAGCAGTACTTC. Its translation is CASSPGFLNEQYF.

The chain employs TRBV11-2 and TRBJ2-2; D may be TRBD2 (6 bases). The CDR3 totals 15 residues. CDR1 and CDR2 from the germline V gene are SGHAT and FQNNGV. V was pared by 2 bases and J by 2 bases, with 9 bases between. The CDR3 DNA reads TGTGCCAGCAGCTTATGGCGGGGTAACACCGGGGAGCTGTTTTTT. Translation: CASSLWRGNTGELFF. Looking up the rest from reference TRBV11-2 and TRBJ2-2 gives the full variable domain: EAGVAQSPRYKIIEKRQSVAFWCNPISGHATLYWYQQILGQGPKLLIQFQNNGVVDDSQLPKDRFSAERLKGVDSTLKIQPAKLEDSAVYLCASSLWRGNTGELFFGEGSRLTVL.

This chain connects TRBV4-1 to TRBJ1-2; 7 bases are shared with TRBD1. CDR1 and CDR2 from the germline V gene are MGHRA and YSYEKL. The CDR3 spans 17 residues. J gave up 0 bases and V 6 bases, and 13 bases lay outside the gene matches. The CDR3 sequence is CASRPLGQGGANYGYTF. As DNA, the CDR3 is TGCGCCAGCAGACCCTTAGGTCAGGGGGGAGCTAACTATGGCTACACCTTC.

The J gene is TRBJ1-1, the V gene TRBV27; the D gene is possibly TRBD1 (5 bases). V was cut by 3 bases and J by 3 bases, with 11 bases left in between. Germline CDR1 reads MNHEY; CDR2 reads SMNVEV (reference sequence). The CDR3 totals 14 residues. The CDR3 sequence: CASSFGGSYTEAFF. In nucleotides, the CDR3 is TGTGCCAGCAGTTTCGGGGGTTCGTACACTGAAGCTTTCTTT.

V and J are TRBV21-1 and TRBJ1-5. TRBV21-1 is a listed pseudogene. The CDR3 runs to 14 residues. CDR3 loop: CASSNRDSNQPQHF. For the CDR3, the DNA is TGTGCCAGCAGCAATCGAGATAGCAATCAGCCCCAGCATTTT.

The chain uses TRBV29-1 and TRBJ2-3, with 7 bases that match TRBD2. After removal of 6 bases from V and 5 bases from J, the junction contained 11 bases not matched to a gene. The CDR3 loop spans 14 amino acids. Germline values: CDR1 SQVTM, CDR2 ANQGSEA. This CDR3 is CSVADGGFGDTQYF. The CDR3 nucleotides read TGCAGCGTCGCAGACGGGGGGTTCGGAGATACGCAGTATTTT.

The CDR3 loop reads CASSLRTSGGPLTDTQYF. The CDR3, as DNA: TGTGCCAGCAGCTTACGGACTAGCGGGGGGCCCCTCACAGATACGCAGTATTTT. V and J are TRBV11-2 and TRBJ2-3; TRBD2 matches at 14 bases. V lost 2 bases, J lost 2 bases, and 6 bases stayed unmatched. The CDR3 totals 18 residues. Germline assignment: CDR1 SGHAT and CDR2 FQNNGV.

This clone showed up just once. The V and J genes are TRBV19 and TRBJ2-2; D uncertain. Trimming took 7 bases from V and 2 from J, leaving 11 bases between them. CDR1 and CDR2 from the germline V gene are LNHDA and SQIVND (reference sequence). The CDR3 is made up of 14 amino acids. CDR3: CASNDMYNTGELFF. DNA for the CDR3: TGTGCCAGTAATGACATGTATAACACCGGGGAGCTGTTTTTT.

This chain connects TRBV13 to TRBJ2-5; TRBD2 might be the D (6 bases). Trimming removed 2 bases from V and 4 bases from J, with 17 bases in between. The CDR3 has 16 residues. CDR1 PRHDT and CDR2 FYEKMQ come from the germline V gene (reference sequence). The DNA for the CDR3 is TGTGCCAGCAGCTTAAAGATCGAGACTAGTGGAGAGACCCAGTACTTC. Its translation: CASSLKIETSGETQYF.

This clone has just one count. The V and J genes are TRBV2 and TRBJ1-3; 9 bases agree with TRBD1. The V segment lost 8 bases and the J segment 0 bases; nucleotides outside the gene matches: 5. CDR1 SNHLY and CDR2 FYNNEI come from the germline V gene. The CDR3 totals 15 residues. DNA of the CDR3: TGTGCCAGCGGTAGGACAGGGGTCTCTGGAAACACCATATATTTT. It encodes CASGRTGVSGNTIYF. The variable domain in full, with the rest retrieved from reference TRBV2 and TRBJ1-3, is EPEVTQTPSHQVTQMGQEVILRCVPISNHLYFYWYRQILGQKVEFLVSFYNNEISEKSEIFDDQFSVERPDGSNFTLKIRSTKLEDSAMYFCASGRTGVSGNTIYFGEGSWLTVV.

This clone was recorded once. V usage is TRBV6-5 and J usage is TRBJ1-4; TRBD1 agrees at 8 bases. Looked up from germline, CDR1 is MNHEY and CDR2 is SVGAGI. The CDR3 consists of 14 residues. Losses at the gene ends were 6 bases for V and 5 bases for J; bases not matched to a gene: 5. CDR3 residues: CASSTGGLNEKLFF. The CDR3 DNA reads as TGTGCCAGCAGCACAGGGGGGTTAAATGAAAAACTGTTTTTT.

The chain combines TRBV9 with TRBJ1-2, with TRBD1 identical over 7 bases. V shed 3 bases and J 8 bases; nucleotides not matched to a gene: 7. Germline V lookup: CDR1 SGDLS, CDR2 YYNGEE. CDR3 length: 13 amino acids. The CDR3 DNA is TGTGCCAGCAGCGGGACAGGCTGGGGGGGCTACACCTTC. Translated: CASSGTGWGGYTF.

For the CDR3, the DNA is TGTGCCAGCAGTTCAGGGGCAGACCCAAGGGATACGCAGTATTTT. Translation gives CASSSGADPRDTQYF. The J gene is TRBJ2-3, the V gene TRBV28, with D possibly matching TRBD1 (6 bases). CDR3 length equals 15 residues. V was trimmed by 4 bases and J by 6 bases, leaving 17 bases between them. Germline values: CDR1 MDHEN, CDR2 SYDVKM. Together with reference TRBV28 and TRBJ2-3, the CDR3 gives the full variable domain: DVKVTQSSRYLVKRTGEKVFLECVQDMDHENMFWYRQDPGLGLRLIYFSYDVKMKEKGDIPEGYSVSREKKERFSLILESASTNQTSMYLCASSSGADPRDTQYFGPGTRLTVL.